These 10 T cell receptor beta chains came from one sample sequenced in a study of PD-L1 blockade in urothelial cancer. Data came from immunoSEQ multiplex PCR; TCRdb stores just in-frame clones and leaves some out. The repertoire holds about 110,000 clones, with around 90% as singletons. Time point indicated: peripheral blood 6 weeks after treatment start. This specimen consisted of PBMCs, obtained around atezolizumab (anti-PD-L1) treatment. The receptors come from a man aged 55 to 70 with urothelial cancer.

The chain joins TRBV4-3 to TRBJ2-7; 9 bases are shared with TRBD1. The ends lost 0 bases at V and 2 bases at J; junction bases unmatched: 2. Looked up from germline, CDR1 is LGHNA and CDR2 is YSLEER. CDR3 length: 15 residues. CDR3 sequence: CASSQENRGPYEQYF. CDR3 coding DNA: TGCGCCAGCAGCCAAGAGAACAGGGGGCCCTACGAGCAGTACTTC.

This sequence joins TRBV30 and TRBJ2-4; 10 nucleotides line up with TRBD1. In germline, CDR1 is GTSNPN, CDR2 SVGIG (reference sequence). The CDR3 has 21 amino acids. Trimming at V came to 3 bases and at J to 0 bases, leaving 20 bases not matched to a gene. This CDR3 is CAWRTGGAFGPSGLAKNIQYF. CDR3 DNA: TGTGCCTGGAGGACAGGGGGCGCGTTTGGGCCTAGCGGACTAGCCAAAAACATTCAGTACTTC.

The chain has TRBV5-1 and TRBJ2-1; 7 nucleotides align to TRBD1. Germline V CDR1 and CDR2: SGHRS, YFSETQ. The V gene end was trimmed by 4 bases and the J gene end by 3 bases; junction bases not matched to a gene: 10. This CDR3 comprises 16 residues. The CDR3: CASSLGTVGYYNEQFF. The CDR3 DNA is TGCGCCAGCAGCCTCGGGACAGTGGGTTACTACAATGAGCAGTTCTTC.

The sample holds one count of this clone. The chain links TRBV2 to TRBJ2-1; no reliable D call. Germline V gene sequence: CDR1 SNHLY, CDR2 FYNNEI. This CDR3 has 14 amino acids. V lost 10 bases and J 0 bases, leaving 13 bases between the germline ends. CDR3 sequence: CATQLLSSYNEQFF. The CDR3 coding sequence is TGTGCCACCCAACTCCTGAGCTCCTACAATGAGCAGTTCTTC. The full variable domain, with the rest looked up from reference TRBV2 and TRBJ2-1, is EPEVTQTPSHQVTQMGQEVILRCVPISNHLYFYWYRQILGQKVEFLVSFYNNEISEKSEIFDDQFSVERPDGSNFTLKIRSTKLEDSAMYFCATQLLSSYNEQFFGPGTRLTVL.

The chain employs TRBV28 and TRBJ2-7, with TRBD2 matching 9 bases. Germline assignment: CDR1 MDHEN and CDR2 SYDVKM. CDR3 length: 14 residues. V lost 1 base and J lost 8; bases outside the gene matches: 6. Here the CDR3 reads CASSLFRREGKQYF. CDR3 DNA sequence: TGTGCCAGCAGTTTATTTAGGCGGGAGGGGAAGCAGTACTTC.

The chain joins TRBV2 to TRBJ1-3, with 10 bases matching TRBD1. The CDR3 contains 15 residues. The V gene end was trimmed by 9 bases and the J gene end by 6 bases; junction bases not matched to a gene: 11. Germline CDR1 is SNHLY and CDR2 is FYNNEI. DNA of the CDR3: TGTGCCAGTCTACTTTCCGGGACAGGGGTAAACACCATATATTTT. Its translation is CASLLSGTGVNTIYF.

The V and J genes are TRBV7-2 and TRBJ1-2, with 7 bases fitting TRBD1. The germline gives CDR1 SGHTA, CDR2 FQGNSA. Unmatched junction bases numbered 7, after V lost 1 base and J lost 8 bases. There are 14 residues in the CDR3. In DNA form, the CDR3 reads TGTGCCAGCAGCTTAGACAGGGGCGCGAGAGGCTACACCTTC. As protein: CASSLDRGARGYTF.

This chain joins TRBV18 and TRBJ2-7; D possibly corresponds to TRBD2 (5 bases). The V end lost 6 bases, the J end lost 5 bases, and 29 bases lay between the germline ends. The CDR3 extends over 18 amino acids. CDR1 KGHSH and CDR2 LQKENI come from the germline V gene. The CDR3 sequence: CASSESEVNVPYNHEQYF. CDR3 sequence (DNA): TGTGCCAGCTCGGAGTCGGAGGTAAATGTACCCTATAACCACGAGCAGTACTTC.

This clone was detected a few times. The chain's CDR3 is CASSDPSGGVYEQYF. DNA of the CDR3: TGCGCCAGCAGTGATCCTTCGGGAGGGGTCTACGAGCAGTACTTC. This chain links TRBV10-2 with TRBJ2-7; 8 bases are a match to TRBD2. The CDR3 has 15 residues. Germline lookup yields CDR1 WSHSY and CDR2 SAAADI. V lost 3 bases, J lost 3 bases, and 7 bases stayed unmatched.

V and J are TRBV9 and TRBJ2-1; the D is unclear. The length of the CDR3 is 11 residues. Trimming left V 4 bases short and J 5 bases short, with 4 bases between. Germline CDR1 is SGDLS and CDR2 is YYNGEE. The CDR3 here is CASSLDNEQFF. CDR3 DNA: TGTGCCAGCAGCCTCGACAATGAGCAGTTCTTC.